This T cell receptor (beta chain) comes out of a study of blood T cell repertoires in COVID-19. At the level of the study: Researchers got acute and convalescent COVID-19 samples from the United States, Italy and Spain. PBMCs, B-cell-depleted T cells, or T cells were the source of the cDNA or gDNA that made up the material.

In the original workflow: Estimates of nucleated cell counts were drawn from the amplification of reference gene primers. Sequencing used immunoSEQ multiplex PCR; TCRdb keeps in-frame clones, though not all of them. V, J and clone size were drawn from that table, and D and trimming were deduced from the DNA. The repertoire consists of more than 140,000 clones, with approximately 80% occurring once and the leading ten covering around 1.5%. Trimming removed 4 bases from V and 1 base from J; junction bases left unmatched: 7. Germline loops: CDR1 SGHRS, CDR2 YFSETQ. This CDR3 region has 16 residues. This clone turned up a few times.

Sequenced sample: peripheral blood. The TCR was taken from a human donor in a cohort sampled during active COVID-19. The chain is built from TRBV5-1 and TRBJ2-5; TRBD1 agrees at 10 bases. This CDR3 is CASSGTGDGRQETQYF. CDR3 DNA sequence: TGCGCCAGCAGCGGGACAGGGGATGGCCGCCAAGAGACCCAGTACTTC.